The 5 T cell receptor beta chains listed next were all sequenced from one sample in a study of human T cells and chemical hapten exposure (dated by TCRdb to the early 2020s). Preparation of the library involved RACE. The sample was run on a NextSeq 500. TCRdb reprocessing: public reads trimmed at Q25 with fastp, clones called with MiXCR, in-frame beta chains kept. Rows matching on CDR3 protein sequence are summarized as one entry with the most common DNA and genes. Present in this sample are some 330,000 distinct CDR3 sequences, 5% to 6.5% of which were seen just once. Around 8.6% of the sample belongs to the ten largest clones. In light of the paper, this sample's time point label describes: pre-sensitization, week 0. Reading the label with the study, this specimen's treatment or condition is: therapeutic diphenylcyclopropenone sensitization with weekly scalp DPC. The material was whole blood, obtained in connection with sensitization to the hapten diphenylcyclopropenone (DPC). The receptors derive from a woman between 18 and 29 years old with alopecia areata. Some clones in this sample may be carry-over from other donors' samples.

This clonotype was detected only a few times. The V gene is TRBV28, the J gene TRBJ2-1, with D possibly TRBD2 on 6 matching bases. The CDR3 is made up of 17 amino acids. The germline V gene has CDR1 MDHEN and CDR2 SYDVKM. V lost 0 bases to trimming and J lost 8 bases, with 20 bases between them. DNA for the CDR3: TGTGCCAGCAGTTTATGGGAACTAGCCCTGGGTCCCCATGAGCAGTTCTTC. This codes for CASSLWELALGPHEQFF.

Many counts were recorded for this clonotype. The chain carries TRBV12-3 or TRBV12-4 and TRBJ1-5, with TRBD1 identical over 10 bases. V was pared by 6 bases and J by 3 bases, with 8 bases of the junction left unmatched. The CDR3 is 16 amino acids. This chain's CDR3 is CASSPQGQGHNQPQHF. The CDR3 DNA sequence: TGTGCCAGCAGCCCCCAGGGACAGGGGCACAATCAGCCCCAGCATTTT.

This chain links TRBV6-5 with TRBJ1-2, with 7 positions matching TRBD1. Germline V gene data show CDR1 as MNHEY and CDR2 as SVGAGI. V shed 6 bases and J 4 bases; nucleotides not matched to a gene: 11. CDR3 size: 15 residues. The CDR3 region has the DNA TGTGCCAGCAGCCCCGCCGGCAGGGGGGTCTATGGCTACACCTTC. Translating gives CASSPAGRGVYGYTF.

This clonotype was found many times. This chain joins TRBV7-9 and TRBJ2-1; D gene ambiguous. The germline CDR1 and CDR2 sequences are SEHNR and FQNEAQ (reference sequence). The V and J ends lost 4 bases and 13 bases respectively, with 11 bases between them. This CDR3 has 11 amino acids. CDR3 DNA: TGTGCCAGCAGCTCCCTGGGCCCCCAGTTCTTC. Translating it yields CASSSLGPQFF.

CDR3 DNA sequence: TGTGCCAGCAGCTTAGGGTTAGCGGGGGCCTGGGATGAGCAGTTCTTC. This gives the protein CASSLGLAGAWDEQFF. The genes are TRBV11-2 and TRBJ2-1, with TRBD2 matching over 9 bases. The CDR3 covers 16 residues. V lost 1 base, J lost 8 bases, and 9 bases stayed unmatched. CDR1 SGHAT and CDR2 FQNNGV come from the germline V gene.